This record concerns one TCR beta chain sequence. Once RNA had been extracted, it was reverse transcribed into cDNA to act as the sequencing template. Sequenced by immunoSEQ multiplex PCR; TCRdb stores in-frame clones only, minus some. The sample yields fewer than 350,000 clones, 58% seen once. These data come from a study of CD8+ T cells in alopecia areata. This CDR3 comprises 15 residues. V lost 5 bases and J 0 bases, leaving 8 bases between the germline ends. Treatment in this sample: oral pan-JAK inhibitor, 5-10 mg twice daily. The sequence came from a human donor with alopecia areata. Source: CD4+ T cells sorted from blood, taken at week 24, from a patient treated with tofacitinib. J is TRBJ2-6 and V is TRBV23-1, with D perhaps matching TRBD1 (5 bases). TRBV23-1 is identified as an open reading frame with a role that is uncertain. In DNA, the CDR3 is TGCGCCAGCAGTAGGGGTACCTCTGGGGCCAACGTCCTGACTTTC. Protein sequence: CASSRGTSGANVLTF.